Reported below is one TCR beta chain. These data belong to a study of cytomegalovirus exposure and HLA in healthy donors. Researchers ran the PCR with 60 Vbeta and 13 Jbeta primers. TCRdb's copy holds only in-frame clones and misses some; the assay was immunoSEQ multiplex PCR. The top ten clones hold 3.9% of a sample with under 150,000 clones, about three quarters of them seen once. The germline CDR1 and CDR2 sequences are SGHRS and YFSETQ. CDR3 length: 13 residues. V was shortened by 0 bases and J by 6 bases, with 9 bases between the two germline ends. The specimen sequenced was PBMCs. The origin of this receptor is a man between 18 and 35 years old in good health and CMV-seronegative. The J gene is TRBJ1-2, the V gene TRBV5-1; D is unresolved. The CDR3 protein is CASSLGGNDGYTF. The CDR3, as DNA: TGCGCCAGCAGCTTGGGAGGGAATGATGGCTACACCTTC.